A selection of T cell receptor beta chains follows, all from one sample in a study of CD8+ T cells in alopecia areata. Here immunoSEQ multiplex PCR was the method, and the copy in TCRdb shows in-frame clones only, minus some. Of over 150,000 clones in the sample, about 61% were seen once. Source material: CD8+ T cells sorted from blood. These receptors were collected from a human donor in good health. Each CDR3 is given with its conserved first and last residue. D genes are given only for firm matches. Clone size, where shown, is once, few, many, or a class for clones that have expanded.

v_gene	j_gene	d_gene	abundance	CDR3nt	CDR3aa
TRBV29-1	TRBJ1-1	NA	NA	TGCAGCGTTTCCGGCACTGAAGCTTTCTTT	CSVSGTEAFF
TRBV6-5	TRBJ2-7	NA	NA	TGTGCCAGCAGTTACTCTGGCAGGGTCTACGAGCAGTACTTC	CASSYSGRVYEQYF
TRBV9	TRBJ1-6	NA	NA	TGTGCCAGCAGCGAAAGAATGGGGGTCAATTCACCCCTCCACTTT	CASSERMGVNSPLHF
TRBV4-1	TRBJ2-3	NA	few	TGCGCCAGCAGCCAAGGGCGAAGGGACGGCTCGGGCGATACGCAGTATTTT	CASSQGRRDGSGDTQYF
TRBV19	TRBJ1-2	NA	NA	TGTGCCAGTAGTCTGGGCGGAGAACCAAACTATGGCTACACCTTC	CASSLGGEPNYGYTF
TRBV29-1	TRBJ1-2	NA	NA	TGCAGCGTTGAAGCTGGACAGATTTACGGCTACACCTTC	CSVEAGQIYGYTF
TRBV27	TRBJ2-7	NA	once	TGTGCCAGCAGTTCGCCAGGGCCGGTAGAAGAGCAGTACTTC	CASSSPGPVEEQYF
TRBV27	TRBJ2-7	TRBD1	NA	TGTGCCAGCGGACAGGGTATCGCCTACGAGCAGTACTTC	CASGQGIAYEQYF
TRBV29-1	TRBJ2-7	TRBD1	NA	TGCAGCGTTGAAGAGGGTTCAGGGGGTTACCCCTACGAGCAGTACTTC	CSVEEGSGGYPYEQYF
TRBV6-6	TRBJ2-3	NA	NA	TGTGCCAGCAGTTACACCCTCCCTCCCGCAGATACGCAGTATTTT	CASSYTLPPADTQYF
TRBV14	TRBJ2-1	NA	NA	TGTGCCAGCAGCCCCCGACGGTCTGGGGGCAATGAGCAGTTCTTC	CASSPRRSGGNEQFF
TRBV7-9	TRBJ1-2	TRBD1	NA	TGTGCCAGCAGCTCAGGACAGGGAAAGGGCTACACCTTC	CASSSGQGKGYTF
TRBV7-9	TRBJ2-7	NA	NA	TGTGCCAGCAGCTTAGGAGGGACCTACGAGCAGTACTTC	CASSLGGTYEQYF
TRBV15	TRBJ2-7	TRBD1	NA	TGTGCCACCAGCAGAGATCGTGGGACAGGGATCCACGAGCAGTACTTC	CATSRDRGTGIHEQYF
TRBV6-6	TRBJ2-7	NA	NA	TGTGCCAGCAGCCCCCAGAGGCTAGGGGCCGAGCAGTACTTC	CASSPQRLGAEQYF
TRBV30	TRBJ1-2	NA	NA	TGTGCCTGGACAGATAACTATGGCTACACCTTC	CAWTDNYGYTF
TRBV6-1	TRBJ2-7	NA	NA	TGTGCCAGCAGTCCCCCGCCCGAGCAGTACTTC	CASSPPPEQYF
TRBV29-1	TRBJ2-5	NA	NA	TGCAGCGTCGAGGCGGGCCAAGAGACCCAGTACTTC	CSVEAGQETQYF
TRBV29-1	TRBJ2-7	TRBD2	NA	TGCAGCGTTGAAGAGGCGTTAGGGGGGACTAGTTTAGGCCCCCAGTACTTC	CSVEEALGGTSLGPQYF
TRBV5-1	TRBJ1-5	NA	NA	TGCGCCAGCAGCCAAACAGCTGGTAATCAGCCCCAGCATTTT	CASSQTAGNQPQHF
TRBV5-6	TRBJ1-2	NA	NA	TGTGCCAGCAGCCCCGGACATCAAGGCTACACCTTC	CASSPGHQGYTF
TRBV30	TRBJ2-1	TRBD2	NA	TGTGCCTGGGAAGGGGGGCTAGCGGGCAATGAGCAGTTCTTC	CAWEGGLAGNEQFF
TRBV4-2	TRBJ2-1	TRBD2	few	TGTGCCAGCAGCCAGAGGGCGGGGGGCGATGAGCAGTTCTTC	CASSQRAGGDEQFF
TRBV5-1	TRBJ2-5	NA	NA	TGCGCCAGCAGATTACCGGGGACCCTGGAGACCCAGTACTTC	CASRLPGTLETQYF
TRBV6-5	TRBJ2-2	NA	NA	TGTGCCAGCAGTTACTCCGGTGGGCTCACCGGGGAGCTGTTTTTT	CASSYSGGLTGELFF
TRBV4-1	TRBJ2-5	NA	many	TGCGCCAGCAGCTTTCTAGGATGGGAGACCCAGTACTTC	CASSFLGWETQYF
TRBV29-1	TRBJ2-1	NA	few	TGCAGCGGACCCCTACACGGGGAGCAGTTCTTC	CSGPLHGEQFF
TRBV4-1	TRBJ2-5	NA	few	TGCGCCAGCAGCCAAGGTGGCCCAGAGACCCAGTACTTC	CASSQGGPETQYF
TRBV19	TRBJ1-5	NA	NA	TGTGCCAGTAGTCAAGGATTGGATCAGCCCCAGCATTTT	CASSQGLDQPQHF
TRBV11-2	TRBJ1-1	TRBD1	few	TGTGCCAGCAGCTTAGCCCCGGACAGGGCTGAAGCTTTCTTT	CASSLAPDRAEAFF
TRBV7-9	TRBJ1-1	NA	NA	TGTGCCAGCAGCTTAGATAGGCGGATAGCTTTCTTT	CASSLDRRIAFF
TRBV19	TRBJ1-2	NA	NA	TGTGCCAGTAGTACAGCCTGGACAGACTACACCTTC	CASSTAWTDYTF
TRBV27	TRBJ2-7	NA	NA	TGTGCCAGCAGTCCAGGTCAGGGCTACGAGCAGTACTTC	CASSPGQGYEQYF
TRBV13	TRBJ2-4	NA	NA	TGTGCCAGCAGCCTCGGAGCCACAGACATTCAGTACTTC	CASSLGATDIQYF
TRBV27	TRBJ1-2	NA	NA	TGTGCCAGCAGCCTCACGGCCCGCTATGGCTACACCTTC	CASSLTARYGYTF
TRBV25-1	TRBJ2-1	NA	few	TGTGCCAGCAGTCACGGAGGGGACCAGTTCTTC	CASSHGGDQFF
TRBV19	TRBJ1-1	NA	NA	TGTGGAAGGTCCCAAGAGAACACTGAAGCTTTCTTT	CGRSQENTEAFF
TRBV4-2	TRBJ2-3	NA	NA	TGTGCCAGCAGCCAAGAGGCGGGGACCATCGATACGCAGTATTTT	CASSQEAGTIDTQYF
TRBV30	TRBJ2-7	NA	NA	TGTGCCTGGAGTCCGGGATTGTCCTACGAGCAGTACTTC	CAWSPGLSYEQYF
TRBV4-1	TRBJ2-5	NA	NA	TGCGCCAGCAGCCAAGAACCCAGGGCGGAGACCCAGTACTTC	CASSQEPRAETQYF
TRBV5-6	TRBJ2-3	NA	NA	TGTGCCAGCAGCTGGGGAAACACAGATACGCAGTATTTT	CASSWGNTDTQYF
TRBV5-1	TRBJ1-1	NA	NA	TGCGCCAGCAGACTCGGGGATCTGAACACTGAAGCTTTCTTT	CASRLGDLNTEAFF
TRBV29-1	TRBJ2-7	TRBD1	NA	TGCAGCGTTGCTCCCCGACAGGGAAATAACTATCACGAGCAGTACTTC	CSVAPRQGNNYHEQYF
TRBV11-2	TRBJ1-3	NA	NA	TGTGCCAGCAGAAGAGGAAACACCATATATTTT	CASRRGNTIYF
TRBV4-2	TRBJ2-1	TRBD1	NA	TGTGCCAGCAGCCTGGGACAGTACAATGAGCAGTTCTTC	CASSLGQYNEQFF
TRBV27	TRBJ1-1	NA	NA	TGTGCCAGCAGTTTATTGGGCGGACCGAACACTGAAGCTTTCTTT	CASSLLGGPNTEAFF
TRBV4-1	TRBJ1-5	NA	NA	TGCGCCAGCAGCCAAGTCCCGGACAGCTTTCAGCCCCAGCATTTT	CASSQVPDSFQPQHF
TRBV9	TRBJ1-6	NA	NA	TGTGCCAGCAACCTCGGGACCTGGGGGTCACCCCTCCACTTT	CASNLGTWGSPLHF